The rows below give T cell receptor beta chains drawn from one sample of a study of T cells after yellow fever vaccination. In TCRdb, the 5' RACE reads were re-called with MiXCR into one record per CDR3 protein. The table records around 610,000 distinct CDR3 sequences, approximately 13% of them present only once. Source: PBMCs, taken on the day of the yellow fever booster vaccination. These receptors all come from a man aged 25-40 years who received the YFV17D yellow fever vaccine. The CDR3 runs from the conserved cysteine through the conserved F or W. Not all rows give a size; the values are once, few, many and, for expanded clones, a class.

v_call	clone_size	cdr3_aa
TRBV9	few	CASSVGLAAGVETQYF
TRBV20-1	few	CSATDTTNYGYTF
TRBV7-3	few	CASSHTGLGGEQYF
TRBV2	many	CASSEVVDTQYF
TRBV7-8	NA	CASRLGGVGQPQHF
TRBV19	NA	CASSPNRQGNTQYF
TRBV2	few	CASSAQSGENQPQHF
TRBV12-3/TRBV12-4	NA	CASSWTSASAGETQYF
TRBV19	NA	CASSTSLAGAPDTQYF
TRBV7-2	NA	CASSAVWGFSTGELFF
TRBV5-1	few	CASSEIQETQYF
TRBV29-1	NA	CSVDWRTEAFF
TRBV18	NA	CASSPSTGNQPQHF
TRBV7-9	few	CASSLIGEAFF
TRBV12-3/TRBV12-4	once	CASTRYRVEGEKLFF
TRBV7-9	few	CASSLAGTGIYEQYF
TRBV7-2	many	CASTLTRTYGEQYF
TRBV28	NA	CASSLILAAADTQYF
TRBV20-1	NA	CSARERLNTGELFF
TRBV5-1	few	CASSLVGGAGGGYNEQFF
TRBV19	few	CASSPSGLSSYNEQFF
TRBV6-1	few	CASSPGGGGTDTQYF
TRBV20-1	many	CSAPTSGRERATGELFF
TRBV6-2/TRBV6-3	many	CASSSFTADETLF
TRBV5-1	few	CASSFSGRDETQYF
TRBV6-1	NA	CASSELDSPLHF
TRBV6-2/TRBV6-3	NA	CASSYSPREGNEQFF
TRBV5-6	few	CASSWERGYTF
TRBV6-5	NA	CASMRGAGELFF
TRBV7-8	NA	CASIVDLQETQYF
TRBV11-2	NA	CASSLVVHSTDTQYF
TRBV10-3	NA	CAIRDPGQGAYEQYF
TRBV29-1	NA	CSVRSGSRTGELFF
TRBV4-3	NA	CASSQEEWGQTYEQYF
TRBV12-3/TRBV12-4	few	CASSLEVGPYNEQFF